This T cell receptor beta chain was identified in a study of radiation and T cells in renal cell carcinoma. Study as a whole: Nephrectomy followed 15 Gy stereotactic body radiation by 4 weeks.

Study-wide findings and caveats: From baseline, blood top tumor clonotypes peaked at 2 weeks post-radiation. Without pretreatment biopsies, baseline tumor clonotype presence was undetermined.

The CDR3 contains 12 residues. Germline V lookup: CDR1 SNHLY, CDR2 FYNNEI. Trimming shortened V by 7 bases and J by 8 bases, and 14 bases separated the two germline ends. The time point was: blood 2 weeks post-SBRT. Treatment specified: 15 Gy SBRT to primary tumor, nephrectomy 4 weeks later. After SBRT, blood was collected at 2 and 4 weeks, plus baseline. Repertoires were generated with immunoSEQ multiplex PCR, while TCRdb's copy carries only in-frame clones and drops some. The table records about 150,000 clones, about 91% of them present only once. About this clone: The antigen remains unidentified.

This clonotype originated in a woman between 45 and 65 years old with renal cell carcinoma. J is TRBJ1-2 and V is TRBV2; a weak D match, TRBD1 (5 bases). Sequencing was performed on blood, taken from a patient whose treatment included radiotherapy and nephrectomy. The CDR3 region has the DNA TGTGCCAGCATATTGGGGGGACGAGGCTACACCTTC. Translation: CASILGGRGYTF.